A selection of T cell receptor beta chains follows, all from one sample in a study of T cell repertoires in cytomegalovirus infection. Their target antigens are unknown. TCRdb ran MiXCR on the reads and lists one entry per CDR3 protein. Of 80,000 or so distinct CDR3 sequences in the sample, roughly 25% were seen once. The sample was CD8+ T cells from cultured PBMCs, taken from culture after CMV antigen stimulation. Receptor source: a human donor in good health (CMV status not recorded). Some clones in this sample may be carry-over from other donors' samples. The CDR3 runs from the conserved cysteine through the conserved F or W. Each record gives: CDR3 DNA, CDR3 protein, D gene, V gene, J gene, clone size. D genes are given only for firm matches. Clone sizes are given selectively: once, few, many, or a class where the clone is expanded.

TGTGCCAGCAGTTTCAGCGGGAGGAGCTACGAGCAGTACTTC,CASSFSGRSYEQYF,TRBD2,TRBV12-3/TRBV12-4,TRBJ2-7,many
TGTGCCAGCAGACTCCGAGGGGGGGCACATGGCTACACCTTC,CASRLRGGAHGYTF,-,TRBV7-2,TRBJ1-2,many
TGCGCCAGCAGCAGGCCGGGACAGGGCGGTGATGGCTACACCTTC,CASSRPGQGGDGYTF,TRBD1,TRBV5-1,TRBJ1-2,once
TGTGCCATCAGTGAGTCCGACAGGGGGTCCTACAATGAGCAGTTCTTC,CAISESDRGSYNEQFF,TRBD1,TRBV10-3,TRBJ2-1,many
TGTGCCAGCAGTCCTCGACTAGCGGGGTTTAGCTCCTACGAGCAGTACTTC,CASSPRLAGFSSYEQYF,TRBD2,TRBV6-1,TRBJ2-7,-
TGTGCCAGCAGCTCCGGACTAGCGGCAGGGGGAGAGACCCAGTACTTC,CASSSGLAAGGETQYF,TRBD2,TRBV5-6,TRBJ2-5,-
TGCGCCAGCAGCCAAAGACTAGCGGGGAACAATGAGCAGTTCTTC,CASSQRLAGNNEQFF,TRBD2,TRBV4-3,TRBJ2-1,-
TGTGCCAGCACTGATCGCCCTAGCGGGGGGGAGGAGCAGTTCTTC,CASTDRPSGGEEQFF,TRBD2,TRBV6-2/TRBV6-3,TRBJ2-1,-
TGTGCCAGCGGCGCAGATACGCAGTATTTT,CASGADTQYF,-,TRBV25-1,TRBJ2-3,-
TGCGCCAGCAGTGAGTGGACAGGGGGGCCTAATGAAAAACTGTTTTTT,CASSEWTGGPNEKLFF,TRBD1,TRBV10-2,TRBJ1-4,-
TGTGCTAGCAGCTTAGACCGGACCTCTGGAAACACCATATATTTT,CASSLDRTSGNTIYF,-,TRBV7-7,TRBJ1-3,few
TGTGCCACCGCTCCCGGGATTCGAATCTACGAGCAGTACTTC,CATAPGIRIYEQYF,-,TRBV27,TRBJ2-7,few
TGTGCCAGCAGCTTATGGGGGGGCTCCTACAATGAGCAGTTCTTC,CASSLWGGSYNEQFF,TRBD2,TRBV11-2,TRBJ2-1,-
TGTGCCAGCAGTCCCGGACAGGGTCTTTACAATGAGCAGTTCTTC,CASSPGQGLYNEQFF,TRBD1,TRBV12-3/TRBV12-4,TRBJ2-1,many
TGTGCCAGCAGTTTATCGGACAGGGGCAATTCACCCCTCCACTTT,CASSLSDRGNSPLHF,TRBD1,TRBV28,TRBJ1-6,-
TGTGCCAGCAGCCAGGGACTAGCTGCCCCCTACGAGCAGTACTTC,CASSQGLAAPYEQYF,TRBD2,TRBV7-9,TRBJ2-7,few
TGTGCCAGCAGTGACAGGGGCGCTTTACCGGATGGCTACACCTTC,CASSDRGALPDGYTF,TRBD1,TRBV27,TRBJ1-2,-